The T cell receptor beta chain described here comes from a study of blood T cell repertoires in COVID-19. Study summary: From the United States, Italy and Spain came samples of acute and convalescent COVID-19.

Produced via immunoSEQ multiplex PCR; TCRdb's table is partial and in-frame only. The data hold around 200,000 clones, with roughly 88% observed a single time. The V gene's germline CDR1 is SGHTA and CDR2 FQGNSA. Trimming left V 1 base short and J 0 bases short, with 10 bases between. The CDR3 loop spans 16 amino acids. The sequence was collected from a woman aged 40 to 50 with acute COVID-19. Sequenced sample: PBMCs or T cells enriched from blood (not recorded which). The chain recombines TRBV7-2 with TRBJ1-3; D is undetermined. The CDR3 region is CASSLVPGSSGNTIYF. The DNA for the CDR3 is TGTGCCAGCAGCTTAGTTCCGGGAAGCTCTGGAAACACCATATATTTT.